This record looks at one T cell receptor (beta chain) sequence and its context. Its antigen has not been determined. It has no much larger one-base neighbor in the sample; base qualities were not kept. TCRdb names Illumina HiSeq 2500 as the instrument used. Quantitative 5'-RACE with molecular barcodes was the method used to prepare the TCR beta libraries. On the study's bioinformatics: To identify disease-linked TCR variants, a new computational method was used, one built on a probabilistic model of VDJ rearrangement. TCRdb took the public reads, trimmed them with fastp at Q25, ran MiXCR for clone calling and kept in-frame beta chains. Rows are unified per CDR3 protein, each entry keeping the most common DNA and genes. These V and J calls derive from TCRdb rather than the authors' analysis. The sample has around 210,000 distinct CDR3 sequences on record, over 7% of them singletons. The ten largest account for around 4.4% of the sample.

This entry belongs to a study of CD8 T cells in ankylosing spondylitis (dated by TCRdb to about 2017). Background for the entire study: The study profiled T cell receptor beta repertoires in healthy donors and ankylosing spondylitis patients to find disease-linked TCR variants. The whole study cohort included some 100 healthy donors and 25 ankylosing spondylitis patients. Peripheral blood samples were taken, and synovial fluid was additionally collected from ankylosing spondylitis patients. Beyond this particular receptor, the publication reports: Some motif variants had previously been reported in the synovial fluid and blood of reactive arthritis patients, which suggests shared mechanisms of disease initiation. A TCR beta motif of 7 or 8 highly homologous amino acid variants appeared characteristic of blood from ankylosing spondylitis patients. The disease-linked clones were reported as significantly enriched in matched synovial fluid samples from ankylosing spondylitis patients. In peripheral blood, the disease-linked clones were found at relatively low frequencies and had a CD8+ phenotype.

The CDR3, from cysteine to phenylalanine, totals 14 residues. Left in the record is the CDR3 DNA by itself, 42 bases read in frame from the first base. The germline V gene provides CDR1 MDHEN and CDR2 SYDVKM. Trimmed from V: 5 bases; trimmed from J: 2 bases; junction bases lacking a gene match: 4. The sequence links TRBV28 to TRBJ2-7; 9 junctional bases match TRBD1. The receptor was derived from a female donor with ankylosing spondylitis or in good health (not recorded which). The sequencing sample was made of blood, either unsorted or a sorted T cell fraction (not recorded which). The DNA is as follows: TGTGCCAGCAGTGTAAGACAGGGGGCCTACGAGCAGTACTTC. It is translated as CASSVRQGAYEQYF.